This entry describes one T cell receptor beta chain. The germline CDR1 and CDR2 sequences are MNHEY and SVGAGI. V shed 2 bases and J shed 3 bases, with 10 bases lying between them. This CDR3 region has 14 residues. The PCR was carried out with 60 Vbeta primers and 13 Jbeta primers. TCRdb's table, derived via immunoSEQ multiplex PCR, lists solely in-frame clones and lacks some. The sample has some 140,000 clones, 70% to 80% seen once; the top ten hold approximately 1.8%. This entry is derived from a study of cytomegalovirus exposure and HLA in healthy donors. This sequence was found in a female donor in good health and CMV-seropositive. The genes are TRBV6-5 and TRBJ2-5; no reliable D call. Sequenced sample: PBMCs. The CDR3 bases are TGTGCCAGCAGTTACCCCTCCAGGAAAGAGACCCAGTACTTC. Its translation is CASSYPSRKETQYF.